Listed below are T cell receptor beta chains from one sample, sequenced in a study of early T cells in non-severe SARS-CoV-2 infection. TCRdb re-analysed the 5' RACE reads in MiXCR, keeping a single row per CDR3 protein. The sample includes over 25,000 distinct CDR3 sequences, more than 6% of them seen just once. Sequenced sample: whole blood. The origin of the receptors is an adult who was a healthcare worker with PCR-confirmed SARS-CoV-2 infection or an uninfected control (not recorded which). The CDR3 runs from the conserved cysteine through the conserved F or W. A D gene is named only where the DNA matches it firmly. Some rows mark clone size as missing; the rest say once, few, many or name a class of expanded clone.

J,size,V,D,CDR3,DNA
TRBJ2-7,few,TRBV21-1,-,CASSKARGTGSHEQYF,TGTGCCAGCAGCAAAGCGCGGGGGACAGGGTCCCACGAGCAGTACTTC
TRBJ1-4,many,TRBV6-2/TRBV6-3,-,CASSYSMATGEKLFF,TGTGCCAGCAGTTACTCGATGGCTACTGGGGAAAAACTGTTTTTT
TRBJ1-1,few,TRBV20-1,-,CSASGRRSTEAFF,TGCAGTGCCAGTGGACGGAGGAGCACTGAAGCTTTCTTT
TRBJ2-7,many,TRBV4-1,TRBD2,CASSQDPGLLSSYEQYF,TGCGCCAGCAGCCAAGACCCGGGACTACTGAGCTCCTACGAGCAGTACTTC
TRBJ1-3,many,TRBV5-1,-,CATKPTVSSGNTIYF,TGCGCCACCAAACCAACGGTCAGTTCTGGAAACACCATATATTTT
TRBJ1-5,many,TRBV2,-,CASRSTGLLQPQHF,TGTGCCAGCAGATCCACAGGGCTTCTTCAGCCCCAGCATTTT
TRBJ1-6,many,TRBV28,-,CASRRGPASPLHF,TGTGCCAGCAGACGAGGACCGGCTTCACCCCTCCACTTT
TRBJ2-7,few,TRBV10-3,-,CAISERQAYEQYF,TGTGCCATCAGTGAGCGGCAAGCCTACGAGCAGTACTTC
TRBJ1-5,-,TRBV28,TRBD1,CASSSGDRESQPQHF,TGTGCCAGCAGTAGCGGGGACAGGGAGAGTCAGCCCCAGCATTTT
TRBJ2-7,few,TRBV5-4,-,CASSLRGKNYEQYF,TGTGCCAGCAGCCTGCGGGGTAAAAACTACGAGCAGTACTTC
TRBJ1-2,few,TRBV28,TRBD1,CASSYLDRENGYTF,TGTGCCAGCAGTTACCTAGACAGGGAGAATGGCTACACCTTC
TRBJ2-5,many,TRBV11-2,-,CASSLGASPPVRETQYF,TGTGCCAGCAGCTTAGGGGCCAGCCCGCCCGTTAGGGAGACCCAGTACTTC
TRBJ2-3,many,TRBV11-2,TRBD2,CASSTPATSGETDTQYF,TGTGCCAGCAGCACCCCCGCGACTAGCGGGGAAACAGATACGCAGTATTTT
TRBJ2-7,many,TRBV10-3,-,CAIADTVREQYF,TGTGCCATCGCGGACACTGTCCGGGAGCAGTACTTC
TRBJ2-1,many,TRBV6-2/TRBV6-3,TRBD2,CASSLTSPHNEQFF,TGTGCCAGTTCGTTGACTAGCCCTCACAATGAGCAGTTCTTC
TRBJ2-4,many,TRBV20-1,TRBD2,CSARTSGRGNIQYF,TGCAGTGCTAGAACCAGCGGGAGGGGAAACATTCAGTACTTC
TRBJ2-7,-,TRBV23-1,-,CASMGRDSYEQYF,TGCGCCAGCATGGGACGGGACTCCTACGAGCAGTACTTC
TRBJ2-3,many,TRBV6-1,-,CASRAFAGTTDTQYF,TGTGCCAGCAGAGCCTTTGCGGGCACCACAGATACGCAGTATTTT
TRBJ2-3,-,TRBV7-3,-,CASSLYGTDTQYF,TGTGCCAGCAGCCTATACGGGACAGATACGCAGTATTTT
TRBJ2-1,many,TRBV11-2,-,CASSSYSLNEQFF,TGTGCCAGCAGCTCTTACAGCCTCAATGAGCAGTTCTTC
TRBJ1-1,many,TRBV20-1,-,CSANWGARGTEAFF,TGCAGTGCTAATTGGGGGGCTAGAGGGACTGAAGCTTTCTTT
TRBJ2-1,few,TRBV28,TRBD2,CASSPSGRSYNEQFF,TGTGCCAGCAGTCCTAGCGGGAGATCTTACAATGAGCAGTTCTTC
TRBJ1-1,many,TRBV10-3,-,CAISESDRRFLAFF,TGTGCCATCAGTGAGTCGGACCGTAGATTCCTCGCTTTCTTT
TRBJ1-5,many,TRBV11-2,-,CASSLVDLSLNSEGSQPQHF,TGTGCCAGCAGCTTAGTTGATCTTTCTTTGAATAGCGAGGGGTCTCAGCCCCAGCATTTT
TRBJ2-1,many,TRBV11-3,-,CASSFGFAYNEQFF,TGTGCCAGCAGCTTTGGATTCGCCTACAATGAGCAGTTCTTC
TRBJ1-1,many,TRBV18,-,CASSPQTEAFF,TGTGCCAGCTCACCACAGACAGAAGCTTTCTTT
TRBJ1-1,many,TRBV10-2,-,CASSVKQNTEAFF,TGCGCCAGCAGTGTAAAGCAGAACACTGAAGCTTTCTTT
TRBJ2-3,few,TRBV27,-,CASSPSRGPYTQYF,TGTGCCAGCAGTCCCTCGAGGGGCCCGTATACGCAGTATTTT
TRBJ2-5,many,TRBV5-1,-,CASSLGRLGETQYF,TGCGCCAGCAGCTTAGGACGGTTGGGGGAGACCCAGTACTTC
TRBJ2-7,many,TRBV7-8,-,CASSLAGRHEQYF,TGTGCCAGCAGCTTAGCGGGGAGGCACGAGCAGTACTTC
TRBJ2-7,few,TRBV2,TRBD1,CASSEVGQGAYEQYF,TGTGCCAGCAGTGAAGTTGGACAGGGGGCCTACGAGCAGTACTTC
TRBJ2-1,many,TRBV10-3,TRBD2,CAISEASGSIYNEQFF,TGTGCCATCAGTGAGGCTAGCGGGAGTATATACAATGAGCAGTTCTTC
TRBJ2-2,many,TRBV5-1,-,CASSPGQGFAGELFF,TGCGCCAGCAGCCCGGGACAAGGTTTCGCCGGGGAGCTGTTTTTT
TRBJ2-1,many,TRBV24-1,-,CATSDWGMGSGNEQFF,TGTGCCACCAGTGATTGGGGGATGGGGTCAGGCAATGAGCAGTTCTTC
TRBJ1-1,-,TRBV28,TRBD1,CASTIGQARAEAFF,TGTGCCAGCACCATAGGACAGGCTCGAGCTGAAGCTTTCTTT
TRBJ1-5,many,TRBV20-1,-,CSASAQGSNQPQHF,TGCAGTGCTAGTGCTCAGGGTAGCAATCAGCCCCAGCATTTT
TRBJ1-3,many,TRBV5-1,-,CASSLEALRTGNTIYF,TGCGCCAGCAGCTTGGAGGCATTAAGGACTGGAAACACCATATATTTT
TRBJ2-1,many,TRBV6-2/TRBV6-3,-,CASSALQEYNEQFF,TGTGCCAGCAGTGCCCTACAGGAATACAATGAGCAGTTCTTC
TRBJ2-1,many,TRBV4-1,-,CASSPPGNVYNEQFF,TGCGCCAGCAGCCCCCCGGGGAACGTCTACAATGAGCAGTTCTTC
TRBJ2-7,many,TRBV7-9,-,CASSSPLEQYF,TGTGCCAGCAGCTCTCCCCTAGAGCAGTACTTC
TRBJ1-1,-,TRBV29-1,-,CSVEGGDELATEAFF,TGCAGCGTGGAAGGCGGGGATGAATTGGCCACTGAAGCTTTCTTT
TRBJ2-7,many,TRBV20-1,TRBD2,CSARMISGRVGEQYF,TGCAGTGCTAGAATGATCAGCGGGAGAGTTGGAGAGCAGTACTTC
TRBJ2-7,-,TRBV20-1,TRBD2,CSAATSGRIDEQYF,TGCAGTGCCGCGACTAGCGGGAGAATCGACGAGCAGTACTTC
TRBJ1-2,many,TRBV6-1,TRBD1,CASSERTGGDGYTF,TGTGCCAGCAGTGAAAGGACAGGGGGCGATGGCTACACCTTC